The clone carrying this T cell receptor beta chain has more than one count but fewer than ten. This may be a read error, as it is one base from a much larger clone. The data were taken from a study of T-cell reconstitution after alpha-beta-depleted transplantation in children. TCRbeta library construction was performed incorporating unique molecular identifiers. TCRdb itself ran the PCR reads through MiXCR, one entry per CDR3 protein. Among about 120,000 distinct CDR3 sequences, 10% to 13% were seen once, and the ten largest hold 8%. The germline V and J ends were trimmed by 8 bases and 8 bases, with 16 bases remaining between them. The CDR3 has 14 amino acids. Germline V gives CDR1 MNHNS, CDR2 SASEGT.

J is TRBJ1-6 and V is TRBV6-1; tentatively, D is TRBD1 (5 bases). This clonotype originated in a human donor who donated a stem cell graft to a child with acute lymphoblastic leukemia. The sample was PBMCs from the stem cell graft donor, taken from the stem cell graft. Here the CDR3 DNA reads TGTGCCAGCGCCTCCCGATTGGGGGATTCACCCCTCCACTTT. Encoded protein: CASASRLGDSPLHF.